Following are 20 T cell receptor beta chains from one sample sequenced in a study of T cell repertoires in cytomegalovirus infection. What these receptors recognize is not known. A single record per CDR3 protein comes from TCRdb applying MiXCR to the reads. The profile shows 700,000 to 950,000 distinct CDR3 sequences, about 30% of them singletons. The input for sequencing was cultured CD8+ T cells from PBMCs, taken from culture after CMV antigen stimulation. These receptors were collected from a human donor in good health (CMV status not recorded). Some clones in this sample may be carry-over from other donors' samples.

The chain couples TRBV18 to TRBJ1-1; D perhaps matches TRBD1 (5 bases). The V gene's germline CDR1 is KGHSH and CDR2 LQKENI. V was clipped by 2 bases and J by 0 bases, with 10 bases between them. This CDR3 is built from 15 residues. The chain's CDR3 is CASSPVGGMNTEAFF. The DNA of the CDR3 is TGTGCCAGCTCACCAGTGGGGGGGATGAACACTGAAGCTTTCTTT. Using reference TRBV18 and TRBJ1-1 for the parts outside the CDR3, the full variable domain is NAGVMQNPRHLVRRRGQEARLRCSPMKGHSHVYWYRQLPEEGLKFMVYLQKENIIDESGMPKERFSAEFPKEGPSILRIQQVVRGDSAAYFCASSPVGGMNTEAFFGQGTRLTVV.

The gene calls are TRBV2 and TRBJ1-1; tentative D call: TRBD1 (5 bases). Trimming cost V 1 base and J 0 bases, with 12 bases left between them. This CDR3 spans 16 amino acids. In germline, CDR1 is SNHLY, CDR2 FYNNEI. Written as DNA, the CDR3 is TGTGCCAGCAGTGAAGGGAGGGGAGGGGTGAACACTGAAGCTTTCTTT. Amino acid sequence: CASSEGRGGVNTEAFF.

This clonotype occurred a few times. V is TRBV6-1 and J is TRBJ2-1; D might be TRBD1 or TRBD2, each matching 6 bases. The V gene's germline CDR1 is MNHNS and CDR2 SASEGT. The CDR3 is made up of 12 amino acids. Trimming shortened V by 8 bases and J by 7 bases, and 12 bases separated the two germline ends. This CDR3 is CASGGRRNEQFF. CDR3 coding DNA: TGTGCCAGCGGGGGGCGGAGGAATGAGCAGTTCTTC.

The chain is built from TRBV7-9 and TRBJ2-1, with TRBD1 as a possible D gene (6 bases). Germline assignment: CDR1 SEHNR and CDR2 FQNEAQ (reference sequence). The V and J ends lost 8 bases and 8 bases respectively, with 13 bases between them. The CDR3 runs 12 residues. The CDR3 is CASGTGSHEQFF. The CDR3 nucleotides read TGTGCCAGCGGAACAGGGTCCCATGAGCAGTTCTTC. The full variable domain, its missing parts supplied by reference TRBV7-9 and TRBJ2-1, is DTGVSQNPRHKITKRGQNVTFRCDPISEHNRLYWYRQTLGQGPEFLTYFQNEAQLEKSRLLSDRFSAERPKGSFSTLEIQRTEQGDSAMYLCASGTGSHEQFFGPGTRLTVL.

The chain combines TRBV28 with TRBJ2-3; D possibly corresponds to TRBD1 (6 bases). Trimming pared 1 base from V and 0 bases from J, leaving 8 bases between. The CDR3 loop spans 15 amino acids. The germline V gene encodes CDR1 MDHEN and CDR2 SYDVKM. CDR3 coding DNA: TGTGCCAGCAGTTTATACGGGACAAGCACAGATACGCAGTATTTT. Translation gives CASSLYGTSTDTQYF. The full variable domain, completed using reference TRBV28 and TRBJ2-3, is DVKVTQSSRYLVKRTGEKVFLECVQDMDHENMFWYRQDPGLGLRLIYFSYDVKMKEKGDIPEGYSVSREKKERFSLILESASTNQTSMYLCASSLYGTSTDTQYFGPGTRLTVL.

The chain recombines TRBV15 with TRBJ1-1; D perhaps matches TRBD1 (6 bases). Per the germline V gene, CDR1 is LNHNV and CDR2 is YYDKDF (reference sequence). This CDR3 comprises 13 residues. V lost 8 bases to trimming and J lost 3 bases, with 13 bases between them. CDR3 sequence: CATGNAGDTEAFF. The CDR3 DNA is TGTGCCACCGGCAATGCAGGGGACACTGAAGCTTTCTTT.

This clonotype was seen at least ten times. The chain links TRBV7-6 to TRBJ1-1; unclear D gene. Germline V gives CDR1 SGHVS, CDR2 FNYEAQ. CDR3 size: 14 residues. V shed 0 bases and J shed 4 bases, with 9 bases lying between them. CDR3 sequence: CASSLARSGTEAFF. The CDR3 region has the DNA TGTGCCAGCAGCTTAGCGCGATCGGGCACTGAAGCTTTCTTT.

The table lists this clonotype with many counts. The CDR3 loop reads CASSLAGTLYEQYV. Here the CDR3 DNA reads TGTGCCAGCAGCTTAGCCGGGACCCTCTACGAGCAGTACGTC. V usage is TRBV11-1 and J usage is TRBJ2-7, with D perhaps TRBD1 or TRBD2 (5 bases each). CDR3 length equals 14 residues. V was clipped by 0 bases and J by 3 bases, with 9 bases between them. CDR1 and CDR2 (germline): SGHAT, FQDESV (reference sequence).

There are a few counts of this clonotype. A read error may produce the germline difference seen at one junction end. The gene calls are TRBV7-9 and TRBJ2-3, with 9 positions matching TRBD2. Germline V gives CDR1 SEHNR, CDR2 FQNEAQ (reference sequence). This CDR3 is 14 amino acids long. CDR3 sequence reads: CASSLGGSSGGLHF. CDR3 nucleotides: TGTGCCAGCAGCTTAGGAGGGAGTAGCGGGGGCCTGCATTTT.

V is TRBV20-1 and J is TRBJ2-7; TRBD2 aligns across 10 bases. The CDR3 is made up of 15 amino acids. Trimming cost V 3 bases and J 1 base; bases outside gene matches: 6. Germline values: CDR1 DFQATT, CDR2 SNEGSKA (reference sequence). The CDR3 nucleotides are TGCAGTGCTAGCCCCGAGCGGGGGGGGTCCTACGAGCAGTACTTC. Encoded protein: CSASPERGGSYEQYF.

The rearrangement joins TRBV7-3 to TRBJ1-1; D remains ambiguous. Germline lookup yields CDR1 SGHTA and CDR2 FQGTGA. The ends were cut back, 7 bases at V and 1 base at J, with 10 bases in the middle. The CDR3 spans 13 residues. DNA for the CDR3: TGTGCCAGCAAGGCGGGAGGGAACACTGAAGCTTTCTTT. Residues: CASKAGGNTEAFF.

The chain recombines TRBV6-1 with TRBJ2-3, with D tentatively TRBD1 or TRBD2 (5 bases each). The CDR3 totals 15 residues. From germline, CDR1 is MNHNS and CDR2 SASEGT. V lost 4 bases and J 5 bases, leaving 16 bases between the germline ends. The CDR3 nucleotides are TGTGCCAGCAGTGGGGACGGACCCCTTCGAGATACGCAGTATTTT. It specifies CASSGDGPLRDTQYF.

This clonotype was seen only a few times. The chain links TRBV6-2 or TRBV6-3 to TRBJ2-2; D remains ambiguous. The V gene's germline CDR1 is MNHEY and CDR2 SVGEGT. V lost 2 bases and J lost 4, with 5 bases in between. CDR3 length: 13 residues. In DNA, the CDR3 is TGTGCCAGCAGTTACAATCCCACCGGGGAGCTGTTTTTT. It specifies CASSYNPTGELFF.

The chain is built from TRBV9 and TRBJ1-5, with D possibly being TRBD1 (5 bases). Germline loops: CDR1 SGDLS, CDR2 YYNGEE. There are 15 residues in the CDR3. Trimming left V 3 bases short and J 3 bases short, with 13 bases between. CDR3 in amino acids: CASSAGGAINQPQHF. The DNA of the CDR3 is TGTGCCAGCAGCGCCGGGGGTGCTATCAATCAGCCCCAGCATTTT.

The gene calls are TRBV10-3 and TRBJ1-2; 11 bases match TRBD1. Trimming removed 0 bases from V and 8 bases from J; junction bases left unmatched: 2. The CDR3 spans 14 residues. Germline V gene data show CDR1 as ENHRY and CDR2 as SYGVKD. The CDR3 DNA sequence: TGTGCCATCAGTGAGTCCGGGACAGGGGGAGGCTACACCTTC. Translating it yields CAISESGTGGGYTF.

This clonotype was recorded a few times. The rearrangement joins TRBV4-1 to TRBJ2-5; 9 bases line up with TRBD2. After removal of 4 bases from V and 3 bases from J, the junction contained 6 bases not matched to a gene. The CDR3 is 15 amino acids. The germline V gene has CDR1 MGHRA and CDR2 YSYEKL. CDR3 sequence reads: CASSPHGTSKETQYF. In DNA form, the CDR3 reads TGCGCCAGCAGCCCTCACGGGACTAGCAAAGAGACCCAGTACTTC.

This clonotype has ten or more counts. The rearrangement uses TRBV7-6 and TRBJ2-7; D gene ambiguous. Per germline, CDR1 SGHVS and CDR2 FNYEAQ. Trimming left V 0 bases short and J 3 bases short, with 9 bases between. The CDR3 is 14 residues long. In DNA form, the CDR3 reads TGTGCCAGCAGCTTAGCTGACGGAAACTACGAGCAGTACTTC. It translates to CASSLADGNYEQYF.

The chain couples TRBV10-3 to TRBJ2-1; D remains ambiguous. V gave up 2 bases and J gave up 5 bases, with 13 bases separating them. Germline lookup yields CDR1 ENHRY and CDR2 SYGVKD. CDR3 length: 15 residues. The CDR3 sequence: CAISEGTPPDNEQFF. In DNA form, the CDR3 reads TGTGCCATCAGTGAGGGTACTCCGCCGGACAATGAGCAGTTCTTC.

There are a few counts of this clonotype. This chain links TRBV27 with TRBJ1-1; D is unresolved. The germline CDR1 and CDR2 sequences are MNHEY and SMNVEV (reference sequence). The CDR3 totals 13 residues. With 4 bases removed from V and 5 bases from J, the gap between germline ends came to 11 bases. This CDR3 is CASSSSVGTEAFF. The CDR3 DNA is TGTGCCAGCAGTTCTTCTGTAGGGACTGAAGCTTTCTTT.

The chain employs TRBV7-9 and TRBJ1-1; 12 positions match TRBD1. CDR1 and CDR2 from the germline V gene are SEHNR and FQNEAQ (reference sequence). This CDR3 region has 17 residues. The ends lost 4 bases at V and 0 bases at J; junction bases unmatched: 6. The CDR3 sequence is CASSSPGQGAMNTEAFF. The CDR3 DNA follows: TGTGCCAGCAGCTCTCCGGGACAGGGGGCCATGAACACTGAAGCTTTCTTT.